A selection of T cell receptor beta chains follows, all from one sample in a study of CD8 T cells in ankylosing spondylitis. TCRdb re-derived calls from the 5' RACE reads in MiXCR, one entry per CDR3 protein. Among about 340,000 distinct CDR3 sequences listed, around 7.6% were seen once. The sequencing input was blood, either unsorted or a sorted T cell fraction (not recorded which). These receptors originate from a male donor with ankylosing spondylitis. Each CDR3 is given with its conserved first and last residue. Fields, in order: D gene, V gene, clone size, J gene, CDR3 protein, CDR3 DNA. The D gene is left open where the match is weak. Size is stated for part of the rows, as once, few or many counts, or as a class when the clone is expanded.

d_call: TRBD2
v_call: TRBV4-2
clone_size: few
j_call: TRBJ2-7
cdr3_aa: CASSSAGASHYEQYF
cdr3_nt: TGTGCCAGCAGTTCAGCGGGGGCTAGCCACTACGAGCAGTACTTC

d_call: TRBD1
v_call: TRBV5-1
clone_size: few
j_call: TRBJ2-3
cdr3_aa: CASSYRTGRTDTQYF
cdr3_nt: TGCGCCAGCAGCTATCGGACAGGGCGGACAGATACGCAGTATTTT

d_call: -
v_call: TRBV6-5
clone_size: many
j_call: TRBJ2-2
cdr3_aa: CASSYPGPSGELFF
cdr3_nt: TGTGCCAGCAGTTACCCCGGACCGTCCGGGGAGCTGTTTTTT

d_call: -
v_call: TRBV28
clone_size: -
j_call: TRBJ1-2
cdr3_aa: CASSRPYSQGFGYTF
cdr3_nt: TGTGCCAGCAGCCGACCCTACTCACAGGGTTTTGGCTACACCTTC

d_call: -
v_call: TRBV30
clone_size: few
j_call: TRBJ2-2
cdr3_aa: CAWSVYGRVDTGELFF
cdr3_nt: TGTGCCTGGAGTGTTTACGGCAGGGTGGACACCGGGGAGCTGTTTTTT

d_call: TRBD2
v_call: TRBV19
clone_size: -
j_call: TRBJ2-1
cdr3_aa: CASSPTSGSYVRQFF
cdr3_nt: TGTGCCAGTAGCCCGACTAGCGGGAGTTACGTGCGGCAGTTCTTC

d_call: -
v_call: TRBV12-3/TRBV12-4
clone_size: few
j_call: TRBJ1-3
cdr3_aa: CASSPRTRAGNTIYF
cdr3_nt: TGTGCCAGCAGTCCAAGGACAAGGGCTGGAAACACCATATATTTT

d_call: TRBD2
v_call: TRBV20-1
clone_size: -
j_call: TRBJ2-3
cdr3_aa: CSAPQPGGFTDTQYF
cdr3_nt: TGCAGTGCCCCGCAGCCGGGGGGTTTCACAGATACGCAGTATTTT

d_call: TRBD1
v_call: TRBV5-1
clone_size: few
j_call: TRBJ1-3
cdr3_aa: CASSLGDRGHTIYF
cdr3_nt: TGCGCCAGCAGCTTGGGGGACAGGGGACACACCATATATTTT

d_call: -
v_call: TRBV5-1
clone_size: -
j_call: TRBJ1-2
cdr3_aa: CASSFSGADGYTF
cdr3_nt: TGCGCCAGCAGCTTTTCGGGGGCGGATGGCTACACCTTC